These T cell receptor beta chains were read from a single sample in a study of regulatory T cells in long-lasting Graves disease. TCRdb itself ran the multiplex PCR reads through MiXCR, one entry per CDR3 protein. The data show about 440,000 distinct CDR3 sequences, about 15% seen once. These same records also appear under a second study, on T cells in Graves' hyperthyroidism and ophthalmopathy.

Sequencing was performed on peripheral blood mononuclear cells (PBMCs), taken at new diagnosis, from a patient treated with antithyroid drugs. The receptors shown here come from a woman under 40 with Graves disease. Each CDR3 is given with its conserved first and last residue. The D gene is left open where the match is weak. The listing skips clone size in some rows; elsewhere it reads once, few, many or a size class.

clone size,D gene,J gene,V gene,CDR3 protein,CDR3 DNA
many,TRBD2,TRBJ2-7,TRBV2,CASRQTSGSYEQYF,TGTGCCAGCAGACAGACTAGCGGAAGCTACGAGCAGTACTTC
.,TRBD1,TRBJ1-4,TRBV19,CASSIRQGEGEKLFF,TGTGCCAGTAGTATAAGACAGGGGGAAGGTGAAAAACTGTTTTTT
.,.,TRBJ1-1,TRBV6-1,CASSEIAAGNTEAFF,TGTGCCAGCAGTGAAATCGCCGCCGGGAACACTGAAGCTTTCTTT
many,.,TRBJ1-1,TRBV20-1,CSARAGAPDTEAFF,TGCAGTGCTAGAGCGGGGGCCCCGGACACTGAAGCTTTCTTT
many,.,TRBJ2-7,TRBV12-3/TRBV12-4,CASSSGTRDYEQYF,TGTGCCAGCAGTTCCGGGACAAGAGATTACGAGCAGTACTTC
many,TRBD1,TRBJ1-2,TRBV12-3/TRBV12-4,CASRLQGALGDANYGYTF,TGTGCCAGCAGGCTACAGGGGGCTCTCGGTGACGCTAACTATGGCTACACCTTC
many,TRBD2,TRBJ2-1,TRBV30,CAWSVSRGGRSGEQFF,TGTGCCTGGAGTGTCTCGCGGGGCGGGAGGAGTGGCGAGCAGTTCTTC
.,TRBD2,TRBJ2-3,TRBV12-3/TRBV12-4,CASSLSSGGPRTDTQYF,TGTGCCAGCAGTTTATCGTCGGGAGGGCCTCGGACAGATACGCAGTATTTT
.,.,TRBJ1-6,TRBV28,CASSSPPGGSYNSPLHF,TGTGCCAGCAGCTCCCCTCCGGGGGGTTCTTATAATTCACCCCTCCACTTT
many,.,TRBJ1-4,TRBV28,CASSPIPPAGEKLFF,TGTGCCAGCAGTCCGATCCCGCCGGCAGGTGAAAAACTGTTTTTT
.,TRBD1,TRBJ2-7,TRBV4-2,CASSQGSGQGKEQYF,TGTGCCAGCAGCCAAGGCTCCGGACAGGGAAAAGAGCAGTACTTC
.,.,TRBJ1-6,TRBV5-8,CASSLELAGMNSPLHF,TGTGCCAGCAGCTTGGAACTGGCAGGGATGAATTCACCCCTCCACTTT
.,TRBD1,TRBJ2-2,TRBV19,CASSWTGDTGELFF,TGTGCCAGTAGCTGGACAGGGGACACCGGGGAGCTGTTTTTT
.,TRBD2,TRBJ2-7,TRBV5-1,CASSLEVSGTEQYF,TGCGCCAGCAGCTTGGAAGTTAGCGGGACCGAGCAGTACTTC
many,TRBD2,TRBJ2-7,TRBV7-9,CASSPPSGSEYF,TGTGCCAGCAGCCCCCCGAGCGGGAGCGAGTACTTC
few,.,TRBJ2-1,TRBV7-3,CASSLIGGLENEQFF,TGTGCCAGCAGCTTAATAGGGGGGCTGGAAAATGAGCAGTTCTTC
many,.,TRBJ2-2,TRBV3-1,CASSQYGTGELFF,TGTGCCAGCAGCCAATACGGGACAGGGGAGCTGTTTTTT
.,.,TRBJ2-1,TRBV7-2,CASSSYPASTNEQFF,TGTGCCAGCAGCTCCTACCCAGCGTCCACGAATGAGCAGTTCTTC
many,.,TRBJ2-3,TRBV7-2,CASSSENLGRGTDTQYF,TGTGCCAGCAGCTCAGAAAACCTGGGAAGGGGCACAGATACGCAGTATTTT
.,.,TRBJ2-5,TRBV19,CASSIGGVGETQYF,TGTGCCAGTAGTATTGGGGGAGTAGGAGAGACCCAGTACTTC
many,TRBD2,TRBJ2-7,TRBV10-3,CAISAGTSGPYEQYF,TGTGCCATCAGCGCAGGGACTAGCGGGCCCTACGAGCAGTACTTC
.,TRBD2,TRBJ2-4,TRBV11-3,CASSFMTSGINIQYF,TGTGCCAGCAGCTTTATGACTAGCGGGATTAACATTCAGTACTTC
many,.,TRBJ2-5,TRBV6-1,CASRGGPTQETQYF,TGTGCCAGCAGAGGGGGACCGACCCAAGAGACCCAGTACTTC
many,TRBD2,TRBJ2-3,TRBV10-3,CAISGKGTSGSTDTQYF,TGTGCCATCAGTGGTAAAGGGACTAGCGGGAGCACAGATACGCAGTATTTT
many,.,TRBJ2-5,TRBV3-1,CASSRNPSGAGQYF,TGTGCCAGCAGCCGGAACCCCTCGGGCGCAGGCCAGTACTTC
.,TRBD2,TRBJ2-2,TRBV4-1,CASSLPWGSGRPRELFF,TGCGCCAGCAGCCTCCCATGGGGTAGCGGGAGGCCCCGGGAGCTGTTTTTT
few,.,TRBJ2-2,TRBV11-2,CASSSLSGKVPGELFF,TGTGCCAGCAGCTCCCTTTCGGGGAAGGTCCCCGGGGAGCTGTTTTTT
.,.,TRBJ2-1,TRBV7-3,CASSGGYEQFF,TGTGCCAGCAGCGGGGGCTATGAGCAGTTCTTC
many,TRBD1,TRBJ1-5,TRBV30,CASGQDQPQHF,TGTGCCTCCGGACAGGATCAGCCCCAGCATTTT
many,.,TRBJ1-1,TRBV6-1,CASREQIMNTEAFF,TGTGCCAGCAGAGAACAGATTATGAACACTGAAGCTTTCTTT
.,.,TRBJ2-2,TRBV11-2,CASSFTGTNTGELFF,TGTGCCAGCAGCTTCACCGGGACTAACACCGGGGAGCTGTTTTTT
many,.,TRBJ1-1,TRBV10-2,CASSEEVLMNTEAFF,TGCGCCAGCAGTGAGGAGGTGCTTATGAACACTGAAGCTTTCTTT
.,.,TRBJ1-2,TRBV12-3/TRBV12-4,CASSLAPGGRIGYTF,TGTGCCAGCAGTTTGGCACCAGGAGGGCGGATCGGCTACACCTTC
.,TRBD1,TRBJ1-5,TRBV28,CASSRDRGGGNQPQHF,TGTGCCAGCAGCCGCGACAGGGGGGGCGGCAATCAGCCCCAGCATTTT
.,TRBD2,TRBJ2-7,TRBV7-3,CASSLAGGLDEQYF,TGTGCCAGCAGCTTAGCGGGAGGGCTGGATGAGCAGTACTTC
many,TRBD2,TRBJ2-1,TRBV20-1,CKPEAGAVDEQFF,TGCAAGCCCGAGGCGGGAGCGGTGGATGAGCAGTTCTTC
many,TRBD2,TRBJ2-7,TRBV20-1,CSARDIGRGNEQYF,TGCAGTGCTAGAGATATCGGGAGGGGGAATGAGCAGTACTTC
many,TRBD1,TRBJ2-7,TRBV30,CAGGQGSNEQYF,TGTGCCGGGGGACAGGGTTCTAACGAGCAGTACTTC
many,.,TRBJ1-2,TRBV20-1,CSARDHRFTNYGYTF,TGCAGTGCTAGAGATCATCGGTTCACTAACTATGGCTACACCTTC
many,TRBD1,TRBJ2-1,TRBV6-2/TRBV6-3,CASSFLDRVSNEQFF,TGTGCCAGCAGTTTCTTGGACAGGGTCTCGAATGAGCAGTTCTTC
many,TRBD1,TRBJ2-7,TRBV18,CASSRDRGLYEQYF,TGTGCCAGCTCACGGGACAGGGGACTCTACGAGCAGTACTTC
.,.,TRBJ2-7,TRBV28,CASSLKTPAPGTYEQYF,TGTGCCAGCAGCTTAAAGACCCCGGCCCCGGGGACCTACGAGCAGTACTTC
few,.,TRBJ2-1,TRBV30,CAWSGVYEQFF,TGTGCCTGGAGTGGAGTATATGAGCAGTTCTTC
many,.,TRBJ1-3,TRBV24-1,CATSAIWGPGNTIYF,TGTGCCACCAGTGCCATTTGGGGCCCCGGAAACACCATATATTTT